Listed below are T cell receptor beta chains from one sample, sequenced in a study of regulatory T cells in long-lasting Graves disease. TCRdb re-analysed the multiplex PCR reads in MiXCR, keeping a single row per CDR3 protein. The sample carries some 250,000 distinct CDR3 sequences, more than 15% recorded once. The same specimen was also included in a second study, on T cells in Graves' hyperthyroidism and ophthalmopathy.

The source material was peripheral blood mononuclear cells (PBMCs), sampled at new diagnosis, from a patient treated with antithyroid drugs. These receptors were obtained from a woman aged 25 to 39 with Graves disease. Both conserved end residues are trimmed from each CDR3. Clone size is given for some rows only: seen once, a few or many times, or a class if the clone is expanded.

CDR3 protein	clone size	V gene	CDR3 length	J gene
ASSYSGDWGNQPQH	many	TRBV6-5	14	TRBJ1-5
ASSPKRSGSSYNEQF	once	TRBV12-3/TRBV12-4	15	TRBJ2-1
ASSLVASGGATYNEQF	many	TRBV7-9	16	TRBJ2-1
ASSIRARGHQPQH	many	TRBV27	13	TRBJ1-5
ASSRKHRGGMNTEAF	many	TRBV27	15	TRBJ1-1
ASSLFQTSTDTQY	-	TRBV5-6	13	TRBJ2-3
ASSPGGSYNSPLH	many	TRBV18	13	TRBJ1-6
ASSDQGHTQY	many	TRBV28	10	TRBJ2-3
ASRAQGKAGGYT	many	TRBV12-3/TRBV12-4	12	TRBJ1-2
ASSNSMTPSSGNTIY	many	TRBV6-1	15	TRBJ1-3
ASRGSGGGSYNEQF	many	TRBV2	14	TRBJ2-1
ASSVGFGQGMEKLF	many	TRBV9	14	TRBJ1-4
ASSQGALFWSPLH	-	TRBV14	13	TRBJ1-6
SAGLAGGHTDTQY	many	TRBV29-1	13	TRBJ2-3
ASSPTGTDHNEQF	once	TRBV12-3/TRBV12-4	13	TRBJ2-1
ASRNLAGGSPYEQY	-	TRBV12-3/TRBV12-4	14	TRBJ2-7
ASSYTSGSYEQY	many	TRBV12-3/TRBV12-4	12	TRBJ2-7
ATSPTAGETQY	-	TRBV15	11	TRBJ2-5
ASSLALGEDTQY	many	TRBV7-9	12	TRBJ2-3
ASSFRSAVVGQETQY	many	TRBV5-6	15	TRBJ2-5
ASSFQEAEAYNEQF	many	TRBV7-9	14	TRBJ2-1
ASSGLAGLTGANVLT	few	TRBV6-1	15	TRBJ2-6